One and the same sample provided the 9 T cell receptor beta chains below, sequenced in a study of regulatory T cells in long-lasting Graves disease. The time point denotes: persistent/refractory GD, antithyroid drugs over 5 years with positive TRAb. Construction of the TCR library relied on RNA isolated from PBMCs. For TCR beta, libraries came from iRepertoire HTBI primers and Arm-PCR of CDR3 regions. TCRdb re-analysed the multiplex PCR reads in MiXCR, keeping a single row per CDR3 protein. The profile shows fewer than 550,000 distinct CDR3 sequences, roughly 21% of them singletons. The sequencing used peripheral blood mononuclear cells (PBMCs), collected when the disease was refractory, from a patient treated with antithyroid drugs. The receptor source for this set is a female donor with Graves disease.

This clonotype has at least ten counts. The V and J genes are TRBV29-1 and TRBJ2-5, with D possibly matching TRBD1 (6 bases). The V end lost 6 bases, the J end lost 4 bases, and 12 bases lay between the germline ends. This CDR3 is 12 amino acids long. Per germline, CDR1 SQVTM and CDR2 ANQGSEA. The CDR3 region is CSVTGKGETQYF. The CDR3 nucleotides read TGCAGCGTAACAGGGAAGGGAGAGACCCAGTACTTC. Looking up the rest from reference TRBV29-1 and TRBJ2-5 gives the full variable domain: SAVISQKPSRDICQRGTSLTIQCQVDSQVTMMFWYRQQPGQSLTLIATANQGSEATYESGFVIDKFPISRPNLTFSTLTVSNMSPEDSSIYLCSVTGKGETQYFGPGTRLLVL.

This chain uses TRBV19 with TRBJ2-1; 7 bases agree with TRBD2. V was clipped by 10 bases and J by 10 bases; unmatched bases: 13. Germline assignment: CDR1 LNHDA and CDR2 SQIVND (reference sequence). The CDR3 extends over 13 amino acids. The chain's CDR3 is CATRAGLPSEQFF. For the CDR3, the DNA is TGTGCCACAAGAGCGGGGCTACCTTCCGAGCAGTTCTTC.

This clonotype was picked up many times. This rearrangement joins TRBV6-2 or TRBV6-3 to TRBJ1-2; D uncertain. CDR3 length: 15 residues. Germline CDR1 is MNHEY and CDR2 is SVGEGT. Trimming left V 2 bases short and J 0 bases short, with 10 bases between. CDR3: CASSYIREANYGYTF. CDR3 DNA sequence: TGTGCCAGCAGTTACATCCGGGAGGCTAACTATGGCTACACCTTC.

This clonotype was observed many times. J is TRBJ1-2 and V is TRBV28; D unclear. The CDR3 sequence is 15 residues long. From germline, CDR1 is MDHEN and CDR2 SYDVKM. The V gene lost 4 bases and the J gene lost 2 bases, with 14 bases spanning the gap. CDR3 nucleotide sequence: TGTGCCAGCAGTTCCACCGGACCCAGAAACTATGGCTACACCTTC. Translation: CASSSTGPRNYGYTF.

This clonotype was seen repeatedly, ten times or more. DNA for the CDR3: TGTGCCACCAGCAGGGCGAGGGGGGAAGGGAGCTATGGCTACACCTTC. It encodes CATSRARGEGSYGYTF. The chain has TRBV15 and TRBJ1-2; possibly TRBD1 for D (6 bases). V dropped 3 bases and J dropped 4 bases, with 18 bases sitting between them. This CDR3 spans 16 amino acids. The germline gives CDR1 LNHNV, CDR2 YYDKDF (reference sequence).

The rearrangement joins TRBV6-2 or TRBV6-3 to TRBJ1-1; D is undetermined. With 2 bases removed from V and 7 bases from J, the gap between germline ends came to 5 bases. Looked up from germline, CDR1 is MNHEY and CDR2 is SVGEGT. This CDR3 contains 11 residues. The DNA of the CDR3 is TGTGCCAGCAGTTACGAGGGTGAAGCTTTCTTT. It specifies CASSYEGEAFF.

The J gene is TRBJ1-2, the V gene TRBV4-2; 7 bases match TRBD1. The V and J ends lost 5 bases and 4 bases, in that order; junction bases with no gene match: 7. CDR3 length: 14 residues. Germline V gene data show CDR1 as LGHNA and CDR2 as YNFKEQ. The CDR3 region has the DNA TGTGCCAGCAGCGGTAACGACAGGGCCTATGGCTACACCTTC. Its translation: CASSGNDRAYGYTF.

This clonotype was picked up a small number of times. The chain has TRBV20-1 and TRBJ1-2; D is possibly TRBD1 (5 bases). V was shortened by 5 bases and J by 8 bases, with 18 bases between the two germline ends. Germline V lookup: CDR1 DFQATT, CDR2 SNEGSKA (reference sequence). This CDR3 region has 13 residues. CDR3 coding DNA: TGCAGTGCTGTTAGGTTCAGGGAGGAAGGCTACACCTTC. Amino acids: CSAVRFREEGYTF.

This clonotype was observed at least ten times. V and J are TRBV7-9 and TRBJ1-2, with D possibly matching TRBD1 (5 bases). The V gene lost 4 bases and the J gene lost 3 bases, with 12 bases spanning the gap. The CDR3 has 14 amino acids. Germline CDR1 is SEHNR and CDR2 is FQNEAQ (reference sequence). The CDR3 is CASSSGTWHYGYTF. The CDR3 DNA is TGTGCCAGCAGCTCCGGGACTTGGCACTATGGCTACACCTTC.